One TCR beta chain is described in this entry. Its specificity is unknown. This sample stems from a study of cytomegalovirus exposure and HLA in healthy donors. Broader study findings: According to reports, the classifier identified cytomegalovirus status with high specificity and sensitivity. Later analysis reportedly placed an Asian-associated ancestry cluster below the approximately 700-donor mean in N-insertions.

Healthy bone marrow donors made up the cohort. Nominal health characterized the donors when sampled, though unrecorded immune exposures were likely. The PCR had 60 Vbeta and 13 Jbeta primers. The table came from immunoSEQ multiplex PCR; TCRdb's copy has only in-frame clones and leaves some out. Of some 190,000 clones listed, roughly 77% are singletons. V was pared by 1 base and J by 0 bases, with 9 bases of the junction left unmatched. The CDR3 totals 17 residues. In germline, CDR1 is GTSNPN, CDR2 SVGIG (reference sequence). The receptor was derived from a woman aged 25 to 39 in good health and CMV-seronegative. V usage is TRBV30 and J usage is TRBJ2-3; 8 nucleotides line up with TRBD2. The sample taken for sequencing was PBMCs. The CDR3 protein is CAWSDPAGAISTDTQYF. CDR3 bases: TGTGCCTGGAGTGACCCAGCGGGGGCTATTAGCACAGATACGCAGTATTTT.